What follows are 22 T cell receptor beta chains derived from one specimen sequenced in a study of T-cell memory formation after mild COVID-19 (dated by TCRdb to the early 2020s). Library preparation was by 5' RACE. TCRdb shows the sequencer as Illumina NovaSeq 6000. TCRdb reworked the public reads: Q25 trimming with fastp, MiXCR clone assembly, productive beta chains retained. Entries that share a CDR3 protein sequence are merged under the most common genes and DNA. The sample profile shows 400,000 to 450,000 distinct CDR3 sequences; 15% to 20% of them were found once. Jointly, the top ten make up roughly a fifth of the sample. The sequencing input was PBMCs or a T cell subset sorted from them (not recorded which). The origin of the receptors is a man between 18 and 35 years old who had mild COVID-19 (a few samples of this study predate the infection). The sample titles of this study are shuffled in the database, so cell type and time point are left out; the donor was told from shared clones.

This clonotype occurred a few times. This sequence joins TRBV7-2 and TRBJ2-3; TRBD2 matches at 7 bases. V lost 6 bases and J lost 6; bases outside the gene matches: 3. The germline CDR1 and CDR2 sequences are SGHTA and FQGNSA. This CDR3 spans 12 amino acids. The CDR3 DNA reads TGTGCCAGCAGAGCGGGGTTGGATACGCAGTATTTT. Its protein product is CASRAGLDTQYF.

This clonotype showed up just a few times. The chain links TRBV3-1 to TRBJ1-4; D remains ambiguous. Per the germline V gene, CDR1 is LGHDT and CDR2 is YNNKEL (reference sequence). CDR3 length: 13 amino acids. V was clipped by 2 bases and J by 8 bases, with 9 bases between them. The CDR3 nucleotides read TGTGCCAGCAGCCAAACCGGACTCGAAAAACTGTTTTTT. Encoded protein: CASSQTGLEKLFF.

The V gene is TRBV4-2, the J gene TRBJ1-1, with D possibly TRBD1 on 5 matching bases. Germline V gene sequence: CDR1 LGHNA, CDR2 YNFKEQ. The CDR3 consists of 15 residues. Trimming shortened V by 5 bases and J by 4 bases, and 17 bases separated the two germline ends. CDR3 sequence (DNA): TGTGCCAGCAGCTTGAGCATCGGGGGTAGCACTGAAGCTTTCTTT. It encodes CASSLSIGGSTEAFF.

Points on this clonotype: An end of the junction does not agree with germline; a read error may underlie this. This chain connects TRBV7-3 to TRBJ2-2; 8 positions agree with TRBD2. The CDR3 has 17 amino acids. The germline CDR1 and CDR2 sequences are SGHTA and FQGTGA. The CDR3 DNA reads TGTGTCAGCAGCTTAACTTCTCAGCGGGGGCGCACCGGGGAGCTGTTTTTT. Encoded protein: CVSSLTSQRGRTGELFF.

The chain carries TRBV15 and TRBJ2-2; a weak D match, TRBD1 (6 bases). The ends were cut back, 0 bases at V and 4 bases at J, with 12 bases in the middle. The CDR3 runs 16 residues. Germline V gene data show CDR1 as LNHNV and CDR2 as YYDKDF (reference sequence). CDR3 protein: CATSRDRLDSTGELFF. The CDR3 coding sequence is TGTGCCACCAGCAGAGATCGTTTGGACAGCACCGGGGAGCTGTTTTTT.

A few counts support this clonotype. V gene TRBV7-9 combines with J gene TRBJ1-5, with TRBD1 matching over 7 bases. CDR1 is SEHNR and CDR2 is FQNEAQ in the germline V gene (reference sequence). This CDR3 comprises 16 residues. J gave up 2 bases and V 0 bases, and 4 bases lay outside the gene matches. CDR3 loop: CASSLARQGGNQPQHF. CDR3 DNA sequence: TGTGCCAGCAGCTTAGCGCGACAGGGAGGCAATCAGCCCCAGCATTTT.

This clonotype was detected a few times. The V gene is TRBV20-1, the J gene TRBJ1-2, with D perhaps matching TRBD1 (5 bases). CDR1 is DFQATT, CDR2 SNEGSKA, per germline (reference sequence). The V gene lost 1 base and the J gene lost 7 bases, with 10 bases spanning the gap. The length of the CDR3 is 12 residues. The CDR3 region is CSARGRVSGYTF. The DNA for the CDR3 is TGCAGTGCTAGAGGCAGGGTATCTGGCTACACCTTC.

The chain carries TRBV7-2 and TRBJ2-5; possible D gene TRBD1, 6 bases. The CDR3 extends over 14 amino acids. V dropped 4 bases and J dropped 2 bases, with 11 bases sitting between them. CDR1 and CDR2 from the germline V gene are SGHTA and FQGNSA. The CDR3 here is CASSYTTGQETQYF. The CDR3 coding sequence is TGTGCCAGCAGCTACACGACAGGTCAAGAGACCCAGTACTTC.

CDR3 sequence (DNA): TGTGCCAGCGAAGAGCGAGAAGAGACCCAGTACTTC. Translated, it gives CASEEREETQYF. The J gene is TRBJ2-5, the V gene TRBV2; no firm D call. The germline V gene encodes CDR1 SNHLY and CDR2 FYNNEI. The CDR3 totals 12 residues. The V end was cut by 8 bases, the J end by 3 bases, with 10 bases between.

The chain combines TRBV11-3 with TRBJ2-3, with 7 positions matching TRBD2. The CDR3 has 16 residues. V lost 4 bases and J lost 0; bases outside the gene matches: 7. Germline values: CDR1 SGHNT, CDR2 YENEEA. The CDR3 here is CASSSRASGSTDTQYF. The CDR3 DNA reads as TGTGCCAGCAGCTCACGGGCTAGCGGCAGCACAGATACGCAGTATTTT.

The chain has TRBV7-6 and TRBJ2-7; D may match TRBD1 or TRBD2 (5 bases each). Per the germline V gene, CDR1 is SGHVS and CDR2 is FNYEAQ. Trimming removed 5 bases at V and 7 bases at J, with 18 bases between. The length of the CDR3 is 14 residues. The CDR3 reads CASSGRDGGAEQYF. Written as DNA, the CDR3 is TGTGCCAGCAGCGGAAGGGACGGCGGTGCGGAGCAGTACTTC.

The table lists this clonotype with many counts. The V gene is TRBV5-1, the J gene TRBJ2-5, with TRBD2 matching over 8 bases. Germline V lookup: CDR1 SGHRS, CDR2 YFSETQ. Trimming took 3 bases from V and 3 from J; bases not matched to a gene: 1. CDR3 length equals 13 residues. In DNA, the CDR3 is TGCGCCAGCAGCTCAGCGGGGGAAGAGACCCAGTACTTC. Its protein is CASSSAGEETQYF.

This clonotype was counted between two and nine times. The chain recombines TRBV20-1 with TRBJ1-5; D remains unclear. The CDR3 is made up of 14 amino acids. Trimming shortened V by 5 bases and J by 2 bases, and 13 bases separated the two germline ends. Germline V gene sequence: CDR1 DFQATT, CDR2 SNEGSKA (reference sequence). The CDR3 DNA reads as TGCAGTGCTCCACTCCGGATGGGCAATCAGCCCCAGCATTTT. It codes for CSAPLRMGNQPQHF.

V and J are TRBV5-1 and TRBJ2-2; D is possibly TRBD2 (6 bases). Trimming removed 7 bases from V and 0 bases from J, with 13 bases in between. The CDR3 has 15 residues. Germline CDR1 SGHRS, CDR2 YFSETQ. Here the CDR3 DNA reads TGCGCCAGCTGTTGCGGGACTTCGAACACCGGGGAGCTGTTTTTT. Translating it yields CASCCGTSNTGELFF. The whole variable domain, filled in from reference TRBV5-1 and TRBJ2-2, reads KAGVTQTPRYLIKTRGQQVTLSCSPISGHRSVSWYQQTPGQGLQFLFEYFSETQRNKGNFPGRFSGRQFSNSRSEMNVSTLELGDSALYLCASCCGTSNTGELFFGEGSRLTVL.

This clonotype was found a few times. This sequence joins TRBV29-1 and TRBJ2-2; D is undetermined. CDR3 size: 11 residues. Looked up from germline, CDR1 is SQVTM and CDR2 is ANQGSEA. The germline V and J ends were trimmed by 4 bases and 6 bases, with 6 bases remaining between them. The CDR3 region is CSVGLPGELFF. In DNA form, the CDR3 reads TGCAGCGTTGGACTCCCCGGGGAGCTGTTTTTT.

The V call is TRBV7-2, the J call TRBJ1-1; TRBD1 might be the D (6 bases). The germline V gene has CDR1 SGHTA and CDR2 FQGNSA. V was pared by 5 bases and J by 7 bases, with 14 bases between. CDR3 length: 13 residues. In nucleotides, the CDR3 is TGTGCCAGCAGCCAGTACAGGGACCTTGAAGCTTTCTTT. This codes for CASSQYRDLEAFF.

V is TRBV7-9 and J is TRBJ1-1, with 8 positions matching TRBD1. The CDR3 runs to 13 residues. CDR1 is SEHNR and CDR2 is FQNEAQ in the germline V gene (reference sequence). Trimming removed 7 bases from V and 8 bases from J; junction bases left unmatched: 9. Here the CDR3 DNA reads TGTGCCAGCACCGAGAACCGGGACAGGGAAGCTTTCTTT. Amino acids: CASTENRDREAFF.

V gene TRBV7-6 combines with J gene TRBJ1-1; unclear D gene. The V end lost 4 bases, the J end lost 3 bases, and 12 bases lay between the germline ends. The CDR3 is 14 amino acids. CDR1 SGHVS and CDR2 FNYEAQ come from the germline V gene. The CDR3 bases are TGTGCCAGCAGCTCTAGGGATGAGGACACTGAAGCTTTCTTT. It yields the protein CASSSRDEDTEAFF. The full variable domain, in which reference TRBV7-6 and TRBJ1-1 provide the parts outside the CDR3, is GAGVSQSPRYKVTKRGQDVALRCDPISGHVSLYWYRQALGQGPEFLTYFNYEAQQDKSGLPNDRFSAERPEGSISTLTIQRTEQRDSAMYRCASSSRDEDTEAFFGQGTRLTVV.

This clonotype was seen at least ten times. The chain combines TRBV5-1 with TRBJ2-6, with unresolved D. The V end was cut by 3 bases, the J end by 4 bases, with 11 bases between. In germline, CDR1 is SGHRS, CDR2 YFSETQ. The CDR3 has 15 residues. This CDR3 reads CASSWGPTGANVLTF. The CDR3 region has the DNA TGCGCCAGCAGCTGGGGTCCCACGGGGGCCAACGTCCTGACTTTC.

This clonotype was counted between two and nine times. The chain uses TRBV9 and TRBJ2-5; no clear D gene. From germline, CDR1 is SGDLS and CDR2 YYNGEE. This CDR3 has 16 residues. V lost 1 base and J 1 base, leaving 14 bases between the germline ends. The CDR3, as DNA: TGTGCCAGCAGCGTAAGGTCTCACTCATTCCAAGAGACCCAGTACTTC. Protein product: CASSVRSHSFQETQYF.

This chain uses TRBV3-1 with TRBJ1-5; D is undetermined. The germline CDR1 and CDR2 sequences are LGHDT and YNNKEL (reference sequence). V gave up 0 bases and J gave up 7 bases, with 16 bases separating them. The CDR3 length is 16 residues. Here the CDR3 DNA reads TGTGCCAGCAGCCAAGATAGGGAACGGCCCAGGCAGCCCCAGCATTTT. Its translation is CASSQDRERPRQPQHF. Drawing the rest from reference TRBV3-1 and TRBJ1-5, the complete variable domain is DTAVSQTPKYLVTQMGNDKSIKCEQNLGHDTMYWYKQDSKKFLKIMFSYNNKELIINETVPNRFSPKSPDKAHLNLHINSLELGDSAVYFCASSQDRERPRQPQHFGDGTRLSIL.

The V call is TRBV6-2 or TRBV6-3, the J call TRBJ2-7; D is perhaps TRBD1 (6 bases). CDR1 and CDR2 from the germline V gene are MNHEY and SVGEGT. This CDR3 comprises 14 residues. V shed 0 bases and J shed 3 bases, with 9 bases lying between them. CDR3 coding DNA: TGTGCCAGCAGTTACTCCGGCAGGGGCTACGAGCAGTACTTC. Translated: CASSYSGRGYEQYF.